These T cell receptor beta chains were read from a single sample in a study of Ad26.COV2.S vaccination and SARS-CoV-2 variants. Clones were sequenced by immunoSEQ multiplex PCR, and TCRdb holds only the in-frame ones, with some missing. The data show fewer than 900,000 clones, about 89% seen once. This sample comprised peripheral blood, obtained in a trial of Ad26.COV2.S vaccine versus placebo. These receptors all stem from a person aged 18-60 years who received the Ad26.COV2.S COVID-19 vaccine or a placebo. Each CDR3 is given with its conserved first and last residue. The order of the fields is clone size, V gene, D gene, J gene, CDR3 protein, CDR3 DNA. A D gene is named only where the DNA matches it firmly. Rows give clone size only sometimes, using once, few, many, or a class for an expanded clone.

.	TRBV6-1	.	TRBJ2-3	CASSEAFLSTSTDTQYF	TGTGCCAGCAGTGAAGCGTTTCTATCGACTAGCACAGATACGCAGTATTTT
.	TRBV11-2	.	TRBJ2-2	CASSLVGPANTGELFF	TGTGCCAGCAGCTTAGTAGGTCCAGCGAACACCGGGGAGCTGTTTTTT
.	TRBV19	TRBD2	TRBJ2-2	CASSPPGLDTGELFF	TGTGCCAGTAGCCCCCCGGGACTAGACACCGGGGAGCTGTTTTTT
few	TRBV4-2	.	TRBJ2-7	CASSQATRRRGEPYEQYF	TGTGCCAGCAGCCAGGCAACTCGACGGAGGGGGGAACCCTACGAGCAGTACTTC
.	TRBV6-5	.	TRBJ2-3	CAGGTYPTDTQYF	TGTGCAGGAGGGACCTATCCCACAGATACGCAGTATTTT
once	TRBV19	.	TRBJ2-7	CASSIQGSSYEQYF	TGTGCCAGTAGTATCCAGGGCAGCTCCTACGAGCAGTACTTC
.	TRBV30	TRBD1	TRBJ1-6	CAGNGQGVISPLHF	TGTGCCGGGAACGGACAGGGTGTGATTTCACCCCTCCACTTT
.	TRBV6-4	.	TRBJ1-6	CASSDEGDSPLHF	TGTGCCAGCAGTGACGAAGGGGATTCACCCCTCCACTTT
.	TRBV10-3	TRBD1	TRBJ2-3	CAISESGGTGDTDTQYF	TGTGCCATCAGTGAGTCCGGTGGGACAGGGGACACAGATACGCAGTATTTT
few	TRBV5-1	TRBD2	TRBJ2-7	CASSLVAGGTLEQYF	TGCGCCAGCAGCTTGGTAGCGGGAGGTACCCTGGAGCAGTACTTC
.	TRBV19	.	TRBJ1-6	CASTRYGEGVWSPLHF	TGTGCCAGTACCCGGTACGGGGAGGGGGTTTGGTCACCCCTCCACTTT
.	TRBV12-3/TRBV12-4	.	TRBJ1-5	CASSFYQNQPQHF	TGTGCCAGCAGTTTTTACCAGAATCAGCCCCAGCATTTT
.	TRBV6-5	.	TRBJ2-3	CASVGALADTQYF	TGTGCCAGCGTGGGGGCCTTAGCTGATACGCAGTATTTT
.	TRBV6-5	TRBD2	TRBJ2-5	CASSYLAGAYQETQYF	TGTGCCAGCAGTTACTTAGCGGGAGCCTACCAAGAGACCCAGTACTTC
.	TRBV30	TRBD1	TRBJ1-5	CASAGTDNQPQHF	TGTGCCTCGGCCGGGACAGATAATCAGCCCCAGCATTTT
.	TRBV7-2	.	TRBJ2-1	CASSSPLLVNEQFF	TGTGCCAGCAGCTCCCCCCTCCTAGTGAATGAGCAGTTCTTC
.	TRBV30	.	TRBJ2-3	CAWSVALTDTQYF	TGTGCCTGGAGTGTAGCCCTTACAGATACGCAGTATTTT
.	TRBV28	TRBD1	TRBJ1-1	CASLLGTGAYTEAFF	TGTGCCAGCTTATTGGGGACAGGGGCTTATACTGAAGCTTTCTTT
.	TRBV27	TRBD2	TRBJ2-1	CASSFVPSGASSYNEQFF	TGTGCCAGCAGTTTCGTCCCTAGCGGGGCGAGCTCCTACAATGAGCAGTTCTTC
.	TRBV15	TRBD1	TRBJ2-7	CATTWDRGYEQYF	TGTGCCACCACCTGGGACAGGGGGTACGAGCAGTACTTC
once	TRBV6-6	.	TRBJ1-5	CASSYSSGDSNQPQHF	TGTGCCAGCAGTTACTCCTCCGGGGATAGCAATCAGCCCCAGCATTTT
.	TRBV11-3	TRBD2	TRBJ2-3	CASSAGLAGIFDTDTQYF	TGTGCCAGCAGCGCCGGACTAGCGGGGATCTTTGACACAGATACGCAGTATTTT
once	TRBV18	.	TRBJ2-2	CASSPPSRTTGELFF	TGTGCCAGCTCACCACCAAGCCGGACCACCGGGGAGCTGTTTTTT
once	TRBV21-1	.	TRBJ2-1	CASSISGTDGDNEQFF	TGTGCCAGCAGCATCAGTGGGACAGATGGGGACAATGAGCAGTTCTTC
once	TRBV25-1	TRBD2	TRBJ2-2	CASSPGRLAGPGELFF	TGTGCCAGCAGCCCCGGCCGACTAGCGGGACCCGGGGAGCTGTTTTTT
.	TRBV18	.	TRBJ1-1	CASSPTGMNTEAFF	TGTGCCAGCTCACCGACAGGCATGAACACTGAAGCTTTCTTT
.	TRBV19	TRBD1	TRBJ2-2	CASSMVDRVGRELFF	TGTGCCAGTAGTATGGTGGACAGGGTGGGCCGGGAGCTGTTTTTT
once	TRBV19	.	TRBJ2-1	CASSIFPTGNEQFF	TGTGCCAGTAGTATCTTTCCCACTGGCAATGAGCAGTTCTTC
.	TRBV18	.	TRBJ1-6	CASSPKGGADSPLHF	TGTGCCAGCTCACCCAAAGGGGGAGCGGATTCACCCCTCCACTTT
.	TRBV3-1/TRBV3-2	.	TRBJ2-7	CASSQETDYEQYF	TGTGCCAGCAGCCAAGAAACAGACTACGAGCAGTACTTC
.	TRBV2	TRBD2	TRBJ2-5	CASSGGGSTETQYF	TGTGCCAGCAGTGGGGGGGGATCGACCGAGACCCAGTACTTC
.	TRBV6-6	.	TRBJ1-3	CASRSSGNTIYF	TGTGCCAGCCGTAGCTCTGGAAACACCATATATTTT
.	TRBV10-3	.	TRBJ1-1	CAIRPQNTEAFF	TGTGCCATCAGGCCCCAGAACACTGAAGCTTTCTTT
.	TRBV21-1	.	TRBJ2-7	CASPGQAILYEQYF	TGTGCCAGTCCGGGACAGGCAATTCTATACGAGCAGTACTTC
.	TRBV7-2	.	TRBJ1-5	CASSPRANQPQHF	TGTGCCAGCAGCCCGCGGGCTAATCAGCCCCAGCATTTT
.	TRBV7-7	.	TRBJ2-1	CASSVALSSYNEQFF	TGTGCTAGCAGCGTCGCGTTGAGCTCCTACAATGAGCAGTTCTTC
.	TRBV2	.	TRBJ2-4	CASRENPRNIQYF	TGTGCCAGCAGGGAGAACCCCAGGAACATTCAGTACTTC
.	TRBV15	.	TRBJ2-2	CATSRGGLPNTGELFF	TGTGCCACCAGCAGAGGGGGACTTCCTAACACCGGGGAGCTGTTTTTT
.	TRBV7-9	TRBD1	TRBJ1-3	CASSLRGGEGNTIYF	TGTGCCAGCAGCTTAAGAGGGGGCGAAGGAAACACCATATATTTT
.	TRBV30	.	TRBJ2-7	CAWSGVGSYEQYF	TGTGCCTGGAGTGGGGTGGGGTCCTACGAGCAGTACTTC
.	TRBV6-6	.	TRBJ1-1	CASSLGGVGEAFF	TGTGCCAGCAGCTTGGGGGGGGTCGGTGAAGCTTTCTTT
.	TRBV21-1	.	TRBJ2-1	CASSGTSEYYNEQFF	TGTGCCAGCAGCGGAACTAGCGAATACTACAATGAGCAGTTCTTC
.	TRBV3-1/TRBV3-2	.	TRBJ2-3	CASSQDRRASTDTQYF	TGTGCCAGCAGCCAAGATCGCAGGGCTAGCACAGATACGCAGTATTTT
.	TRBV19	.	TRBJ1-5	CASTPRGYSNQPQHF	TGTGCCAGTACCCCCCGGGGTTATAGCAATCAGCCCCAGCATTTT
.	TRBV18	.	TRBJ2-3	CASSLGSTDTQYF	TGTGCCAGCTCCCTTGGGAGCACAGATACGCAGTATTTT
once	TRBV11-2	.	TRBJ1-1	CASSLVPLREAFF	TGTGCCAGCAGCTTGGTCCCCCTTCGAGAAGCTTTCTTT
.	TRBV5-8	.	TRBJ2-7	CASRVTGSYEQYF	TGTGCCAGCAGGGTGACAGGATCCTACGAGCAGTACTTC
.	TRBV14	.	TRBJ2-2	CASSQEADWDPLFF	TGTGCCAGCAGCCAAGAGGCAGATTGGGATCCGCTGTTTTTT
.	TRBV2	.	TRBJ1-1	CASSEWAGNTEAFF	TGTGCCAGCAGTGAATGGGCCGGGAACACTGAAGCTTTCTTT
few	TRBV29-1	TRBD2	TRBJ2-3	CSVAGGGDTQYF	TGCAGCGTTGCGGGGGGAGGGGATACGCAGTATTTT
.	TRBV6-5	TRBD1	TRBJ1-4	CATGGRGLEKLFF	TGTGCCACCGGGGGCAGGGGGCTTGAAAAACTGTTTTTT
.	TRBV12-3/TRBV12-4	.	TRBJ2-2	CASNALALGELFF	TGTGCCAGCAATGCACTAGCCTTGGGGGAGCTGTTTTTT
.	TRBV7-9	.	TRBJ1-4	CASSGQGQTEKLFF	TGTGCCAGCAGCGGCCAGGGGCAGACTGAAAAACTGTTTTTT